The 25 T cell receptor beta chains given below trace back to one sample, sequenced in a study of vaccination and CD4 T cells after COVID-19. The antigens for these receptors are not known. The Oncomine TCR Beta short-read assay generated sequence data from the DNA of cultured CD4+ T cells. TCRdb fed the PCR reads into MiXCR, producing one record per CDR3 protein. The sample contains about 14,000 distinct CDR3 sequences, roughly 55% of which appear only once. This sample's treatment: roughly 10-day PBMC culture with coronavirus spike peptide pools or control peptides (ViraFEST assay). Material for sequencing was CD4+ T cells from blood, cultured in vitro. The source of these receptors is a human donor who had recovered from COVID-19.

CDR3 in DNA: TGTGCCAGCCAAACTAGCGGGAGAATCCCAGATACGCAGTATTTT. As protein: CASQTSGRIPDTQYF. This rearrangement joins TRBV11-1 to TRBJ2-3, with TRBD2 matching 11 bases. CDR1 is SGHAT and CDR2 is FQDESV in the germline V gene (reference sequence). The CDR3 sequence is 15 residues long. V dropped 8 bases and J dropped 4; count of bases not matched to a gene: 8.

This chain uses TRBV7-2 with TRBJ2-5; 14 bases fit TRBD2. Germline loops: CDR1 SGHTA, CDR2 FQGNSA. With V trimmed by 5 bases and J by 4 bases, 6 bases remained unmatched. The CDR3 contains 16 residues. CDR3 amino acids: CASSPGTSGRPETQYF. DNA for the CDR3: TGTGCCAGCAGCCCTGGGACTAGCGGGAGACCAGAGACCCAGTACTTC.

This chain uses TRBV7-2 with TRBJ1-6, with D possibly being TRBD1 (5 bases). CDR1 and CDR2 from the germline V gene are SGHTA and FQGNSA. This CDR3 region has 15 residues. The V end lost 3 bases, the J end lost 7 bases, and 13 bases lay between the germline ends. CDR3 nucleotides: TGTGCCAGCAGCTTTCTCAGGGCTGACAATTCACCCCTCCACTTT. Protein sequence: CASSFLRADNSPLHF.

This clonotype occurred a few times. The gene calls are TRBV6-5 and TRBJ2-7, with a tentative D call TRBD1 (5 bases). V was trimmed by 0 bases and J by 7 bases, leaving 10 bases between them. Germline V gene sequence: CDR1 MNHEY, CDR2 SVGAGI. This CDR3 contains 13 residues. The CDR3 nucleotides read TGTGCCAGCAGTTACTCGCTCGGACAAGAGCAGTACTTC. This gives the protein CASSYSLGQEQYF.

The rearrangement joins TRBV12-3 or TRBV12-4 to TRBJ2-3, with 7 bases lining up with TRBD1. This CDR3 contains 16 residues. Trimming removed 6 bases from V and 0 bases from J; junction bases left unmatched: 9. The CDR3 loop is CASRSGAGGSTDTQYF. The CDR3 bases are TGTGCCAGCAGATCAGGAGCAGGGGGTAGCACAGATACGCAGTATTTT.

The chain joins TRBV6-2 or TRBV6-3 to TRBJ2-7; TRBD1 is a possible D gene (6 bases). Between the trimmed V and J ends, which lost 2 bases and 0 bases, there was a span of 11 bases. Germline values: CDR1 MNHEY, CDR2 SVGEGT. CDR3 length: 15 residues. The CDR3 DNA reads TGTGCCAGCAGTTACGGCCTGGACAGCTCCTACGAGCAGTACTTC. Protein: CASSYGLDSSYEQYF.

The chain is built from TRBV10-3 and TRBJ2-5; D uncertain. The germline gives CDR1 ENHRY, CDR2 SYGVKD. There are 14 residues in the CDR3. Trimming shortened V by 6 bases and J by 2 bases, and 13 bases separated the two germline ends. The CDR3 coding sequence is TGTGCCATCAGCGAGGACGCCGGACAAGAGACCCAGTACTTC. It encodes CAISEDAGQETQYF.

The chain employs TRBV6-2 or TRBV6-3 and TRBJ2-7; 9 nucleotides line up with TRBD2. The CDR3 is 15 amino acids. The V gene's germline CDR1 is MNHEY and CDR2 SVGEGT. V shed 7 bases and J 0 bases; nucleotides not matched to a gene: 7. DNA of the CDR3: TGTGCCAGCAACATAGCGGGGGCAGGCTCCTACGAGCAGTACTTC. It specifies CASNIAGAGSYEQYF.

The CDR3, as DNA: TGTGCCAGTAGTACCCCGACGGAGCTCTATGGCTACACCTTC. Amino acid sequence: CASSTPTELYGYTF. The chain uses TRBV19 and TRBJ1-2; D ambiguous. This CDR3 has 14 residues. V lost 4 bases, J lost 4 bases, and 13 bases lay in between. The germline CDR1 and CDR2 sequences are LNHDA and SQIVND (reference sequence).

This clonotype appeared a few times. The genes are TRBV18 and TRBJ1-5, with D unclear. This CDR3 spans 14 amino acids. Germline V gene lookup returns CDR1 KGHSH and CDR2 LQKENI. V shed 2 bases and J shed 2 bases, with 7 bases lying between them. CDR3: CASSPSGGNQPQHF. CDR3 nucleotides: TGTGCCAGCTCACCAAGCGGGGGCAATCAGCCCCAGCATTTT.

This clonotype was observed a handful of times. This sequence joins TRBV20-1 and TRBJ2-7; the match to TRBD2 covers 7 bases. This CDR3 has 13 amino acids. Germline loops: CDR1 DFQATT, CDR2 SNEGSKA (reference sequence). J lost 2 bases, V lost 3 bases, and 4 bases had no gene match. This CDR3 reads CSASRGRAYEQYF. In nucleotides, the CDR3 is TGCAGTGCTAGCCGTGGGAGGGCCTACGAGCAGTACTTC.

The rearrangement links TRBV18 to TRBJ1-5; no definite D call. CDR3 length: 14 residues. In germline, CDR1 is KGHSH, CDR2 LQKENI. Trimming stripped 0 bases from V and 1 base from J, with 4 bases between. The CDR3 DNA is TGTGCCAGCTCACCACCGGACAGCAATCAGCCCCAGCATTTT. This codes for CASSPPDSNQPQHF.

This chain uses TRBV14 with TRBJ2-7, with 11 bases identical to TRBD1. Germline V gives CDR1 SGHDN, CDR2 FVKESK. The CDR3 length is 15 residues. The ends lost 5 bases at V and 5 bases at J; junction bases unmatched: 8. The DNA for the CDR3 is TGTGCCAGCAGCGTTTGGACAGGGGGCTTGAACGAGCAGTACTTC. Its translation is CASSVWTGGLNEQYF.

This clonotype showed up just a few times. This chain connects TRBV6-5 to TRBJ2-7; D ambiguous. V was trimmed by 4 bases and J by 3 bases, leaving 7 bases between them. This CDR3 has 12 residues. The germline gives CDR1 MNHEY, CDR2 SVGAGI. The CDR3 sequence: CASSSGDYEQYF. CDR3 sequence (DNA): TGTGCCAGCAGTTCCGGAGACTACGAGCAGTACTTC.

The chain has TRBV7-2 and TRBJ1-1; D is perhaps TRBD1 (6 bases). The germline V gene has CDR1 SGHTA and CDR2 FQGNSA. This CDR3 has 16 residues. Trimming removed 10 bases at V and 3 bases at J, with 24 bases between. CDR3 protein: CATNTGYMFTDTEAFF. The CDR3 DNA is TGTGCCACCAATACAGGGTACATGTTTACGGACACTGAAGCTTTCTTT.

J is TRBJ1-1 and V is TRBV7-9; D ambiguous. The CDR3 has 17 residues. Germline V gene sequence: CDR1 SEHNR, CDR2 FQNEAQ (reference sequence). Trimming took 4 bases from V and 5 from J, leaving 23 bases between them. The CDR3, as DNA: TGTGCCAGCAGCTCCTTGTTCGAACACCCGGGCGATACTGAAGCTTTCTTT. Translated: CASSSLFEHPGDTEAFF.

The chain joins TRBV25-1 to TRBJ1-5; possibly TRBD1 for D (6 bases). Trimming pared 4 bases from V and 7 bases from J, leaving 11 bases between. Germline CDR1 MGHDK, CDR2 SYGVNS. The CDR3 extends over 13 amino acids. CDR3 nucleotides: TGTGCCAGCAGTGTGGGGGCCGGCCAGCCCCAGCATTTT. Residues: CASSVGAGQPQHF.

CDR3 protein: CSARDLVTGMNTEAFF. The DNA for the CDR3 is TGCAGTGCTAGAGATCTAGTGACAGGGATGAACACTGAAGCTTTCTTT. The chain joins TRBV20-1 to TRBJ1-1, with 7 bases fitting TRBD1. The germline gives CDR1 DFQATT, CDR2 SNEGSKA (reference sequence). This CDR3 spans 16 amino acids. After removal of 0 bases from V and 0 bases from J, the junction contained 7 bases not matched to a gene.

The chain recombines TRBV27 with TRBJ1-5; D gene ambiguous. The V gene's germline CDR1 is MNHEY and CDR2 SMNVEV (reference sequence). The CDR3 runs 14 residues. V lost 3 bases, J lost 7 bases, and 13 bases lay in between. The CDR3 here is CASSLAGREQPQHF. In nucleotides, the CDR3 is TGTGCCAGCAGTTTGGCCGGGCGGGAACAGCCCCAGCATTTT.

This clonotype was seen only a few times. One end of the junction fails to match germline, which may point to a read error. The J gene is TRBJ2-1, the V gene TRBV20-1, with D unclear. Germline V gene lookup returns CDR1 DFQATT and CDR2 SNEGSKA (reference sequence). The CDR3 consists of 13 residues. The CDR3 spells CSAKQNSDNEQFF. The CDR3 bases are TGCAGTGCTAAACAAAACTCCGACAATGAGCAGTTCTTC.

This clonotype was detected only a few times. The chain carries TRBV20-1 and TRBJ1-5, with TRBD1 as a possible D gene (6 bases). V was pared by 7 bases and J by 0 bases, with 13 bases between. This CDR3 has 14 residues. Germline CDR1 DFQATT, CDR2 SNEGSKA (reference sequence). CDR3 region: CSGMRGYSNQPQHF. The CDR3, as DNA: TGCAGTGGGATGAGGGGGTATAGCAATCAGCCCCAGCATTTT.

The table lists this clonotype with a count of one. This rearrangement joins TRBV6-1 to TRBJ2-1, with 11 bases fitting TRBD2. Germline V CDR1 and CDR2: MNHNS, SASEGT. V trimming: 7 bases; J trimming: 4 bases; junction bases outside the gene matches: 9. The CDR3 totals 16 residues. In DNA, the CDR3 is TGTGCCAGCATCTCCCCTACTAGCGGGAGATACAATGAGCAGTTCTTC. This sequence encodes CASISPTSGRYNEQFF.

The rearrangement uses TRBV6-1 and TRBJ1-5; TRBD1 agrees at 7 bases. Looked up from germline, CDR1 is MNHNS and CDR2 is SASEGT. With V trimmed by 4 bases and J by 2 bases, 2 bases remained unmatched. CDR3 length: 14 amino acids. Here the CDR3 reads CASSAGTGNQPQHF. The CDR3 DNA is TGTGCCAGCAGTGCCGGGACAGGCAATCAGCCCCAGCATTTT.

CDR3 DNA sequence: TGCAGCGTTGCGTGGCAGGGGGCTCGGACTGAAGCTTTCTTT. Protein: CSVAWQGARTEAFF. The chain joins TRBV29-1 to TRBJ1-1, with 8 nucleotides matching TRBD1. V shed 4 bases and J 5 bases; nucleotides not matched to a gene: 9. The CDR3 runs to 14 residues. Germline V CDR1 and CDR2: SQVTM, ANQGSEA.

This clonotype is deemed medium-sized. CDR3 residues: CASSLGGLLHEQYF. The CDR3 nucleotides read TGCGCCAGCAGCTTAGGCGGGCTCCTCCACGAGCAGTACTTC. V usage is TRBV5-1 and J usage is TRBJ2-7; D might be TRBD2 (5 bases). From germline, CDR1 is SGHRS and CDR2 YFSETQ. V was cut by 2 bases and J by 5 bases, with 14 bases left in between. The length of the CDR3 is 14 residues.